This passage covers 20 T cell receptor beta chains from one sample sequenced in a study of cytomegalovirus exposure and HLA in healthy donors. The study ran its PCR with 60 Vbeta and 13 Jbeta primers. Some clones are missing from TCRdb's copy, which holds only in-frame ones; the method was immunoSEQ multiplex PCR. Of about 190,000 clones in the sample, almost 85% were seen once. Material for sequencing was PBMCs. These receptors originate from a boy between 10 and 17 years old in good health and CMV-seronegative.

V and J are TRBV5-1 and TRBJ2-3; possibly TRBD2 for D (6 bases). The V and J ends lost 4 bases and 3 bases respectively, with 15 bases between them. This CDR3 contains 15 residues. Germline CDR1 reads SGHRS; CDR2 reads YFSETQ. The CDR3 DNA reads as TGCGCCAGCAGCCTGACTGGCGGGGAGACAGATACGCAGTATTTT. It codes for CASSLTGGETDTQYF.

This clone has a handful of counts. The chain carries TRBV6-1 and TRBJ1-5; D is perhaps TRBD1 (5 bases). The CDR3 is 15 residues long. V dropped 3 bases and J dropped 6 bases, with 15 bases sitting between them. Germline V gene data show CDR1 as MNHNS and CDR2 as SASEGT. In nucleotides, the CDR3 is TGTGCCAGCAGTGAGGGTCAGGGTGTAAGTCAGCCCCAGCATTTT. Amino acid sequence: CASSEGQGVSQPQHF.

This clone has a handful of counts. CDR3 DNA: TGCGCCACCCGAGAGGCCCTCCACTTT. Protein sequence: CATREALHF. The chain recombines TRBV23-1 with TRBJ1-6; no clear D. TRBV23-1 is identified as an open reading frame with a role that is uncertain. The CDR3 consists of 9 residues. V lost 10 bases and J lost 14, with 9 bases in between.

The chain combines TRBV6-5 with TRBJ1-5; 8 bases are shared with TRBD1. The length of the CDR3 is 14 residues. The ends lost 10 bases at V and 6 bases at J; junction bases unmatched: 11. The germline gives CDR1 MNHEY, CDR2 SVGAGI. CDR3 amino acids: CAIGGQGSGQPQHF. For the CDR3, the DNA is TGTGCCATAGGTGGACAGGGTTCCGGTCAGCCCCAGCATTTT.

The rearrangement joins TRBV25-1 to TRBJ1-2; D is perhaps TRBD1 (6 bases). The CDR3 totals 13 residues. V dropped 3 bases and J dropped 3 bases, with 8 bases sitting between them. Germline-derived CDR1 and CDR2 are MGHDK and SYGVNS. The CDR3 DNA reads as TGTGCCAGCAGTGACCCAGGGGACTATGGCTACACCTTC. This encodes CASSDPGDYGYTF.

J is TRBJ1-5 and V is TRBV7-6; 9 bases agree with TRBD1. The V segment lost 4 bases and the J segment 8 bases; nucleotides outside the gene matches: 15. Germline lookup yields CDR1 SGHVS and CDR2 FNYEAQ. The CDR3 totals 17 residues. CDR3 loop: CASSSRGADRGGKPQHF. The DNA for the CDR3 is TGTGCCAGCAGCTCCCGAGGGGCGGACAGGGGAGGGAAGCCCCAGCATTTT.

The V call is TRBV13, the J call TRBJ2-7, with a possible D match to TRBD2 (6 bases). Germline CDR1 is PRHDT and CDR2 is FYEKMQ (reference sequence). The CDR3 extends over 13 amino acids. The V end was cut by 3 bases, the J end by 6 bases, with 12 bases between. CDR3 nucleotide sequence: TGTGCCAGCAGCTTGGAACTAGCACGCGAGCAGTACTTC. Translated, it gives CASSLELAREQYF.

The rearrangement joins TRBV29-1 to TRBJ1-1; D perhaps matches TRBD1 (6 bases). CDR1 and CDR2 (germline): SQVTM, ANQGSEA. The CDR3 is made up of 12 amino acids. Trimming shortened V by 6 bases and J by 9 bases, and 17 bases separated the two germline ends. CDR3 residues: CSVDSAVSQAFF. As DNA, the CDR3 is TGCAGCGTGGACAGTGCCGTCAGTCAAGCTTTCTTT.

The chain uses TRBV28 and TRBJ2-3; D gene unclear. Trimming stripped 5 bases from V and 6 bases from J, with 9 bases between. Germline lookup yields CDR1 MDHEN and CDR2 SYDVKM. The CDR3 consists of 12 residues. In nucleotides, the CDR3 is TGTGCCAGCAGTGCAGATCCGGATACGCAGTATTTT. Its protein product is CASSADPDTQYF.

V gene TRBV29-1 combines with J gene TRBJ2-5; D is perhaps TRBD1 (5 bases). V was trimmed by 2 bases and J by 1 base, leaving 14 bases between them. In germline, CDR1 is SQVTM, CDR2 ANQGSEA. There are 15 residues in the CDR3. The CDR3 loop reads CSVESPRVGQETQYF. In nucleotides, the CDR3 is TGCAGCGTTGAATCTCCCAGGGTCGGCCAAGAGACCCAGTACTTC.

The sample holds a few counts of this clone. CDR3 protein: CASSFGEGHTDTQYF. DNA of the CDR3: TGTGCCAGCAGTTTCGGGGAGGGACACACAGATACGCAGTATTTT. The chain uses TRBV27 and TRBJ2-3; a weak D match, TRBD2 (7 bases). The germline V and J ends were trimmed by 3 bases and 2 bases, with 12 bases remaining between them. The CDR3 length is 15 residues. CDR1 is MNHEY and CDR2 is SMNVEV in the germline V gene (reference sequence).

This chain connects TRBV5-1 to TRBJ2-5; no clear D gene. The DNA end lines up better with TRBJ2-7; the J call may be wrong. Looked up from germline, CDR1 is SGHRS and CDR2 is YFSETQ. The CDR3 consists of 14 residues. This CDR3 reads CASSLFRVGDEQYF. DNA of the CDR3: TGCGCCAGCAGCTTGTTCCGGGTTGGCGACGAGCAGTACTTC.

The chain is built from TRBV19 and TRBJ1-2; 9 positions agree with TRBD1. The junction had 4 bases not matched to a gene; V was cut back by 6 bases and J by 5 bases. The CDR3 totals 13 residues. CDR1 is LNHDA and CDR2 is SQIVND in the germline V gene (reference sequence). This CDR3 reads CASRDRGAYGYTF. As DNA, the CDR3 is TGTGCCAGTAGGGACAGGGGCGCTTATGGCTACACCTTC.

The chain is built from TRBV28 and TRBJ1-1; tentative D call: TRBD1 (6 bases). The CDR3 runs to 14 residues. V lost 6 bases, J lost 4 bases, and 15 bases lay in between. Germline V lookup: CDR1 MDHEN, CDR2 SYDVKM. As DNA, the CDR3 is TGTGCCAGCAGCCCCCAGGGGCGAGGCACTGAAGCTTTCTTT. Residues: CASSPQGRGTEAFF.

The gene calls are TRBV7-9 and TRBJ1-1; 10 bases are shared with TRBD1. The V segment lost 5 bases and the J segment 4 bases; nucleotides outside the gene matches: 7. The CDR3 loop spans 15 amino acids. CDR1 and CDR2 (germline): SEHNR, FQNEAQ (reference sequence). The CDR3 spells CASSHRQGAGTEAFF. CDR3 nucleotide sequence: TGTGCCAGCAGCCACAGACAGGGGGCAGGCACTGAAGCTTTCTTT. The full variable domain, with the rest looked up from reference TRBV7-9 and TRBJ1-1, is DTGVSQNPRHKITKRGQNVTFRCDPISEHNRLYWYRQTLGQGPEFLTYFQNEAQLEKSRLLSDRFSAERPKGSFSTLEIQRTEQGDSAMYLCASSHRQGAGTEAFFGQGTRLTVV.

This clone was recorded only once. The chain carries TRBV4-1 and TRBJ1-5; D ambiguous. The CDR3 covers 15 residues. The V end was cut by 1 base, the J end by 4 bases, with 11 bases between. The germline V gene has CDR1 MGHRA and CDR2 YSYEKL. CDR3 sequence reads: CASSQAAVMNQPQHF. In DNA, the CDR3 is TGCGCCAGCAGCCAAGCGGCGGTCATGAATCAGCCCCAGCATTTT.

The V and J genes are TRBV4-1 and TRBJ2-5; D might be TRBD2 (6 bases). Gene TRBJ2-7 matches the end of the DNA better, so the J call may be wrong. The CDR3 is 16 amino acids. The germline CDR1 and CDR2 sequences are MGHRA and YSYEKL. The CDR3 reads CASSQTPAGSSYEQYF. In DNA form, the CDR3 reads TGCGCCAGCAGCCAGACGCCTGCCGGGAGCTCCTACGAGCAGTACTTC.

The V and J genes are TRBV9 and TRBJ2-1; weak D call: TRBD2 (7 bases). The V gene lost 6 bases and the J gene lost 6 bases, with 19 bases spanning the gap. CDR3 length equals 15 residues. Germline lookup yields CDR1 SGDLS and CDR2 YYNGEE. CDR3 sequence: CASTDQVGGGNEQFF. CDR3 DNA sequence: TGTGCCAGCACCGATCAAGTAGGGGGGGGCAATGAGCAGTTCTTC.

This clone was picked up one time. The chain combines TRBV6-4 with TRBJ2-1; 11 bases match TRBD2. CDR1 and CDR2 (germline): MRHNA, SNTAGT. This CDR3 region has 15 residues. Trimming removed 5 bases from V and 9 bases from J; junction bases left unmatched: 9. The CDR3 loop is CASSPLGGLAAEQFF. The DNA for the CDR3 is TGTGCCAGCAGTCCCCTCGGGGGACTAGCGGCTGAGCAGTTCTTC.

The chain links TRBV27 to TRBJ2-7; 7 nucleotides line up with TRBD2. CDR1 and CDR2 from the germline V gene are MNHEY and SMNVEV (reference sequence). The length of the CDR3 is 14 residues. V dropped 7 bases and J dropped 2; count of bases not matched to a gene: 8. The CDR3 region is CASNPRGGPYEQYF. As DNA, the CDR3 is TGTGCCAGCAATCCTCGGGGAGGGCCCTACGAGCAGTACTTC.